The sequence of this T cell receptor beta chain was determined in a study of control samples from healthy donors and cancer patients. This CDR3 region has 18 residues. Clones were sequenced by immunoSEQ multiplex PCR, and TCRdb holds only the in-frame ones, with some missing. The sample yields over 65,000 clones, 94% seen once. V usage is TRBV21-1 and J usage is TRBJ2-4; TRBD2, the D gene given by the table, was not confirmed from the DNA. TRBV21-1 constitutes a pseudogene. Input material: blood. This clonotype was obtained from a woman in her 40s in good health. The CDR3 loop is CASSSLPGLAGKWHIQYF. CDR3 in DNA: TGTGCCAGCAGCTCCCTACCGGGACTAGCGGGAAAATGGCACATTCAGTACTTC.